A selection of T cell receptor beta chains follows, all from one sample in a study of memory CD4+ T cells and cytomegalovirus serostatus. Generated by immunoSEQ multiplex PCR, the TCRdb table keeps only in-frame clones and is missing some. The table records over 40,000 clones, 65% to 85% of them present only once. The sample taken for sequencing was memory CD4+ T cells from blood. These receptor sequences come from an adult in good health and CMV-seronegative. The CDR3 runs from the conserved cysteine through the conserved F or W. The D gene is left open where the match is weak. The size of a clone is reported for some rows only, either as once, few or many, or as a class for expanded clones.

TRBD2	TRBV7-2	TRBJ2-1	-	15	TGTGCCAGCAGCTTAACTAGCGGGGTCGACAATGAGCAGTTCTTC	CASSLTSGVDNEQFF
-	TRBV19	TRBJ2-5	-	17	TGTGCCAGTAGTATAGGGGCGCGGGGCTCCGAAGGAGAGACCCAGTACTTC	CASSIGARGSEGETQYF
TRBD1	TRBV6-1	TRBJ1-6	-	13	TGTGCCAGCGGACAGGGGGGAAATTCACCCCTCCACTTT	CASGQGGNSPLHF
-	TRBV10-3	TRBJ2-3	-	13	TGTGCCAGCCGACAGGTCGGCACAGATACGCAGTATTTT	CASRQVGTDTQYF
-	TRBV11-2	TRBJ2-7	-	13	TGTGCCAGCAGGCTCACAGGTTCCCACGAGCAGTACTTC	CASRLTGSHEQYF
-	TRBV5-1	TRBJ2-2	-	14	TGCGCCAGCAGCTTAATGGGGGACACCGGGGAGCTGTTTTTT	CASSLMGDTGELFF
TRBD2	TRBV27	TRBJ2-7	once	14	TGTGCCAGCAGGGCCGAAGCGGGAGGTTACGAGCAGTACTTC	CASRAEAGGYEQYF
TRBD2	TRBV6-6	TRBJ2-5	-	16	TGTGCCAGCAGTTACTCGATAACCGGGGGGCAAGAGACCCAGTACTTC	CASSYSITGGQETQYF
TRBD1	TRBV12-5	TRBJ2-5	-	15	TGTGCTAGTTCCCAGGACAGGGGGCCCCAAGAGACCCAGTACTTC	CASSQDRGPQETQYF
TRBD1	TRBV4-1	TRBJ1-2	-	16	TGCGCCAGCAGCCAAGACGTGGGGACAGGGGGGTATGGCTACACCTTC	CASSQDVGTGGYGYTF
-	TRBV4-2	TRBJ2-1	-	16	TGTGCCAGCAGCCCCATATGGGCGGGGTCCAACAATGAGCAGTTCTTC	CASSPIWAGSNNEQFF
TRBD1	TRBV5-1	TRBJ2-6	once	16	TGCGCCAGCAGCTCGACAGGGGGAAGTGGGGCCAACGTCCTGACTTTC	CASSSTGGSGANVLTF
-	TRBV5-1	TRBJ1-1	-	16	TGCGCCACCCCTCGGGGGCAACACCACTTGAACACTGAAGCTTTCTTT	CATPRGQHHLNTEAFF
-	TRBV18	TRBJ2-1	-	17	TGTGCCAGCTCACCACCCAGTGGGGCAGGGCTTATGAGGGAGCAGTTCTTC	CASSPPSGAGLMREQFF
TRBD1	TRBV30	TRBJ1-1	-	15	TGTGCCTGGAGTGTAACAGGGGGCTCCTACACTGAAGCTTTCTTT	CAWSVTGGSYTEAFF
-	TRBV2	TRBJ1-2	-	14	TGTGCCAGCAGTGGAGGGGGGGGAAACTATGGCTACACCTTC	CASSGGGGNYGYTF
TRBD2	TRBV29-1	TRBJ2-1	-	17	TGCAGCGTTGAAAAGAGCGGGGTTAGCCGCTCCTACAATGAGCAGTTCTTC	CSVEKSGVSRSYNEQFF
-	TRBV19	TRBJ1-6	few	13	TGTGCCAGTAGCCTACAGGGAGATTCACCCCTCCACTTT	CASSLQGDSPLHF
TRBD1	TRBV28	TRBJ1-2	few	14	TGTGCCAGCAGCCCAGGACAGGGTTCAGGTGGCTACACCTTC	CASSPGQGSGGYTF
TRBD2	TRBV11-2	TRBJ2-5	-	17	TGTGCCAGCAGCTTCGGTAGACTAGCGGGGGACCAAGAGACCCAGTACTTC	CASSFGRLAGDQETQYF
-	TRBV19	TRBJ2-7	-	15	TGTGCCAGTAGTCCCTCCTCGGAGGGGTTTTACGAGCAGTACTTC	CASSPSSEGFYEQYF
-	TRBV21-1	TRBJ1-2	-	14	TGTGCCAGCACCCCAAGACAGAAAATCTATGGCTACACCTTC	CASTPRQKIYGYTF
-	TRBV7-9	TRBJ1-1	-	15	TGTGCCAGCAGCTCTGCCGGGGAAGGAAACACTGAAGCTTTCTTT	CASSSAGEGNTEAFF
-	TRBV5-4	TRBJ1-5	-	14	TGTGCCAGCTCCTGGGGCGGGAACAATCAGCCCCAGCATTTT	CASSWGGNNQPQHF
-	TRBV4-2	TRBJ2-2	few	16	TGTGCCAGCAGCCCTGACCAGAGACTAGGCGCCGGGGAGCTGTTTTTT	CASSPDQRLGAGELFF
-	TRBV5-1	TRBJ1-1	-	13	TGCGCCAGCAGCTCGGACGGGAGTCTTGAAGCTTTCTTT	CASSSDGSLEAFF
TRBD1	TRBV2	TRBJ1-6	-	14	TGTGCCAGCAAGCCAGGGGGAGGAGGTTCACCCCTCCACTTT	CASKPGGGGSPLHF